This TCR beta chain was found in a study of T cells after yellow fever vaccination. TCRdb reprocessed the 5' RACE reads via MiXCR and lists one record per CDR3 protein. The sample includes 500,000 to 700,000 distinct CDR3 sequences, approximately 21% of them seen just once. In germline, CDR1 is GTSNPN, CDR2 SVGIG (reference sequence). This CDR3 is built from 12 residues. The origin of this receptor is a man under 40 who received the YFV17D yellow fever vaccine. V usage is TRBV30 and J usage is TRBJ2-4; 7 bases match TRBD1. Here the sequenced sample was PBMCs, taken 15 days after the yellow fever booster vaccination. CDR3 sequence: CVSDRAKNIQYF. The CDR3 region has the DNA TGTGTCTCGGACAGGGCCAAAAACATTCAGTACTTC.